The entry below gives a single T cell receptor beta chain sequence along with its context. This entry is derived from a study of OX40 agonist ivuxolimab in advanced cancers. The CDR3 runs 14 residues. V lost 2 bases to trimming and J lost 3 bases, with 10 bases between them. The V gene's germline CDR1 is SGHAT and CDR2 FQNNGV. The assay was immunoSEQ multiplex PCR, and TCRdb's table has in-frame clones only and misses some. The repertoire has 50,000 to 65,000 clones, around nine tenths of them found once; the top ten carry approximately 0.76%. Systemic immunosuppression or a history of autoimmune disease excluded patients.

The source material was CD4+ or CD8+ T cells sorted from blood, sampled in a trial of the OX40 agonist ivuxolimab. The clonotype was recovered from an adult with an advanced solid tumor such as melanoma, head and neck, liver or kidney cancer. The chain carries TRBV11-2 and TRBJ2-5; TRBD1 might be the D (6 bases). CDR3 bases: TGTGCCAGCAGCTTACACACAGGGAAAGAGACCCAGTACTTC. Its protein is CASSLHTGKETQYF. Full variable domain (missing parts from reference TRBV11-2 and TRBJ2-5): EAGVAQSPRYKIIEKRQSVAFWCNPISGHATLYWYQQILGQGPKLLIQFQNNGVVDDSQLPKDRFSAERLKGVDSTLKIQPAKLEDSAVYLCASSLHTGKETQYFGPGTRLLVL.